The clone carrying this T cell receptor beta chain was seen just once. Authors' processing steps: Amplified reference gene primers provided the basis for estimating nucleated cell counts. Libraries were prepared by immunoSEQ multiplex PCR; TCRdb keeps only in-frame clonotypes and omits some of them. That table supplies the V and J calls and clone size; D and trimming were determined from the DNA. The sample carries more than 95,000 clones, approximately 85% recorded once. The data were taken from a study of blood T cell repertoires in COVID-19. Looking at the study overall: The cDNA or gDNA used as material had been derived from T cells, B-cell-depleted T cells, or PBMCs.

The CDR3 consists of 14 residues. Looked up from germline, CDR1 is SGDLS and CDR2 is YYNGEE. Trimming pared 2 bases from V and 5 bases from J, leaving 13 bases between. The specimen was peripheral blood. V and J are TRBV9 and TRBJ1-1, with no clear D. This sequence was found in a man aged 55 to 69 with acute or convalescent COVID-19. The CDR3 is CASSVIGSGTEAFF. As DNA, the CDR3 is TGTGCCAGCAGCGTCATAGGATCCGGGACTGAAGCTTTCTTT.